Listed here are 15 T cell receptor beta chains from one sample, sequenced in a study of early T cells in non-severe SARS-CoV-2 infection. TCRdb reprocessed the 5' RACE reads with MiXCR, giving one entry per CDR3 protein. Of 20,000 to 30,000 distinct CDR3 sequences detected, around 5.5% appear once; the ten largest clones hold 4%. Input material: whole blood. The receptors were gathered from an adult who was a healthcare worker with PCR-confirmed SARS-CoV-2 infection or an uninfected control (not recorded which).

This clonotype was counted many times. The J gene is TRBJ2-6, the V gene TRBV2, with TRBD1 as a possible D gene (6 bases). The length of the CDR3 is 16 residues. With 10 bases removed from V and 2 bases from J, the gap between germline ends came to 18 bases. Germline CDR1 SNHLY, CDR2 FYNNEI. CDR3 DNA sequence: TGTGCCACCCCCCCGAGGGGGAGTACTGGGGCCAACGTCCTGACTTTC. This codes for CATPPRGSTGANVLTF.

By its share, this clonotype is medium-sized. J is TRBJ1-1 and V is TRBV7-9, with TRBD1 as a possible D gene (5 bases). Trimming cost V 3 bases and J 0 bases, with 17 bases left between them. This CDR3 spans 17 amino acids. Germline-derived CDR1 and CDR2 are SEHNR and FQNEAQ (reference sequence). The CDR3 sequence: CASSLGGLGRMNTEAFF. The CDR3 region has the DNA TGTGCCAGCAGCTTGGGAGGGTTGGGGCGCATGAACACTGAAGCTTTCTTT.

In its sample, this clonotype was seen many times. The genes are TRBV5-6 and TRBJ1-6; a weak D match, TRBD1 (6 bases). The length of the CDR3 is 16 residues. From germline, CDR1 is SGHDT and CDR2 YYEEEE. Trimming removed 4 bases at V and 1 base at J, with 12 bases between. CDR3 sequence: CASSHDRRSYNSPLHF. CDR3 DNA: TGTGCCAGCAGCCACGACAGGAGGTCCTATAATTCACCCCTCCACTTT.

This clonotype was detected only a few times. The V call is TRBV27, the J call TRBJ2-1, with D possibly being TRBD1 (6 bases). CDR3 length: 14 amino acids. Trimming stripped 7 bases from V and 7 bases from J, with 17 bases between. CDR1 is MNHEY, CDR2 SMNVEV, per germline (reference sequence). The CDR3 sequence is CASTSRGSQNEQFF. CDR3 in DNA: TGTGCCAGCACCAGCAGGGGTTCCCAGAATGAGCAGTTCTTC.

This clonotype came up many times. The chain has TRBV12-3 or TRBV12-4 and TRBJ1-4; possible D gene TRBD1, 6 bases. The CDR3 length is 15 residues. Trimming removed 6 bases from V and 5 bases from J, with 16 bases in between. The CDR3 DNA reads TGTGCCAGCAGCTACAACAGGGCCGTGAATGAAAAACTGTTTTTT. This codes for CASSYNRAVNEKLFF.

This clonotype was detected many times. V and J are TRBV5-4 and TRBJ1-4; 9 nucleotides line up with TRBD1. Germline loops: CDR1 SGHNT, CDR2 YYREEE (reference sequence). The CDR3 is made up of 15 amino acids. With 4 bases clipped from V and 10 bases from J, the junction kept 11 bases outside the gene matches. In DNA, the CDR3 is TGTGCCAGCAGCAGACCGGGACAGGGAAGCGGAAAACTGTTTTTT. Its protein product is CASSRPGQGSGKLFF.

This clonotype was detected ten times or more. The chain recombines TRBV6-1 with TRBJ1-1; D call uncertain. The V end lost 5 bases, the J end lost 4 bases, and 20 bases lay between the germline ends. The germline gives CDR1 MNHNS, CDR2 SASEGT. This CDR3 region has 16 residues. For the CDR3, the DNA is TGTGCCAGCAGTCCTCAAACCGGGAAAGTAGTCACTGAAGCTTTCTTT. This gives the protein CASSPQTGKVVTEAFF.

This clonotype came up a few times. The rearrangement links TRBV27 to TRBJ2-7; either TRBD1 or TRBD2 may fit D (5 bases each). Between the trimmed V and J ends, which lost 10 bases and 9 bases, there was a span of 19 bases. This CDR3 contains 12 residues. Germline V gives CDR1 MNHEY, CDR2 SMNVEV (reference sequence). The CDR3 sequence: CAIGDPIVRQYF. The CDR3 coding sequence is TGTGCCATTGGGGACCCAATTGTGCGGCAGTACTTC.

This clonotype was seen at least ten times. This CDR3 is CSARLLQGVGETQYF. In nucleotides, the CDR3 is TGCAGTGCTAGACTACTACAGGGGGTAGGAGAGACCCAGTACTTC. The chain carries TRBV20-1 and TRBJ2-5; 8 bases line up with TRBD1. This CDR3 is built from 15 residues. With 2 bases clipped from V and 4 bases from J, the junction kept 9 bases outside the gene matches. The germline V gene has CDR1 DFQATT and CDR2 SNEGSKA (reference sequence).

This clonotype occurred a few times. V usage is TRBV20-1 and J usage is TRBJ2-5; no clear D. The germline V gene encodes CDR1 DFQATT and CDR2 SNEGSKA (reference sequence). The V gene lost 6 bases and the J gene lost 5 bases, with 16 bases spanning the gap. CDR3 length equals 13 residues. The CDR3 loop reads CSATQPAWETQYF. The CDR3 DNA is TGCAGTGCCACCCAGCCAGCGTGGGAGACCCAGTACTTC.

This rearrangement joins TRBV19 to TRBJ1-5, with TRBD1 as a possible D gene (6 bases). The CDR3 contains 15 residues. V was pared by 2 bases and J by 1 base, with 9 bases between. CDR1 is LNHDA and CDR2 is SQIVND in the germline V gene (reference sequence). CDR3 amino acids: CASSISGQSNQPQHF. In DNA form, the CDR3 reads TGTGCCAGTAGTATATCCGGACAGAGCAATCAGCCCCAGCATTTT.

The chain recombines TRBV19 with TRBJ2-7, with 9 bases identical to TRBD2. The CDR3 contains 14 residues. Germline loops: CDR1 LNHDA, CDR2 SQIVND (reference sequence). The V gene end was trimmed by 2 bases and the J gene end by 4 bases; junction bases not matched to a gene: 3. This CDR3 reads CASSISGGPYEQYF. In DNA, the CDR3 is TGTGCCAGTAGTATAAGCGGGGGGCCGTACGAGCAGTACTTC.

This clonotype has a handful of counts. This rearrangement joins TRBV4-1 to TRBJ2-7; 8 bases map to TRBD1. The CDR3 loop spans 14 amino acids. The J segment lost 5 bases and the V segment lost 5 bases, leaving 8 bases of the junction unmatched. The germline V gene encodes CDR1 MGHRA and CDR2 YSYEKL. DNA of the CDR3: TGCGCCAGCAGCATGACAGGGGTTCCCCACGAGCAGTACTTC. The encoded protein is CASSMTGVPHEQYF.

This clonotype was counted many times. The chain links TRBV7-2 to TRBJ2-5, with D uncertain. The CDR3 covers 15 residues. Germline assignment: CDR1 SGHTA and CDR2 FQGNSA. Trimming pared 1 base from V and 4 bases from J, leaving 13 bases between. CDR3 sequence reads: CASSLVPGLPETQYF. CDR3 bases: TGTGCCAGCAGCTTAGTTCCCGGATTGCCAGAGACCCAGTACTTC.

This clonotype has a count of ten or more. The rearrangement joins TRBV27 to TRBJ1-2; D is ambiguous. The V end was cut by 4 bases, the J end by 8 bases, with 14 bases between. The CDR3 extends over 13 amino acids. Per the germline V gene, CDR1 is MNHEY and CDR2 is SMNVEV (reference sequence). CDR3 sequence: CASSSVAARGYTF. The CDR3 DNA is TGTGCCAGCAGTTCGGTGGCAGCCAGGGGCTACACCTTC.